This entry concerns a single TCR beta chain. An input of about 0.5 to 1 ug of RNA was subjected to reverse transcription using random hexamers. TCRdb called the immunoSEQ multiplex PCR reads again in MiXCR, with one record for every CDR3 protein. This table holds approximately 210,000 distinct CDR3 sequences, around 93% found once. This sample was taken from a study of CD8 T cells in Susac syndrome. The receptor was isolated from a human donor with Susac syndrome. The sequenced material came from CD4+ T cells from PBMCs.

The CDR3 is CSAKSSRDRGGETQYF. In DNA form, the CDR3 reads TGCAGTGCAAAATCATCAAGGGACAGGGGGGGAGAGACCCAGTACTTC. This rearrangement joins TRBV20-1 to TRBJ2-5, with 11 bases fitting TRBD1. CDR3 length equals 16 residues. Germline V CDR1 and CDR2: DFQATT, SNEGSKA (reference sequence). V shed 6 bases, J shed 4 bases, and the junction held 13 bases outside the gene matches.